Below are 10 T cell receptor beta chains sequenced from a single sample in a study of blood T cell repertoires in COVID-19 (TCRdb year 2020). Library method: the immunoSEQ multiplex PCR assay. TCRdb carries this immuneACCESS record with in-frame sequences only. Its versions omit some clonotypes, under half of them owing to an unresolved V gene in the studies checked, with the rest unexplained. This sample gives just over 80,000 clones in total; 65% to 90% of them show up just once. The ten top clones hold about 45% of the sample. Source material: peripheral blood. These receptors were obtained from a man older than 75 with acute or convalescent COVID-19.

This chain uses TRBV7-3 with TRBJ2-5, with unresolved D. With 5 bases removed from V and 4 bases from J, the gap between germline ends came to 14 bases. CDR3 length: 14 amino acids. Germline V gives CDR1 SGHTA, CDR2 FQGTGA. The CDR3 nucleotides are TGTGCCAGCAGCGACCCAAGGAGAGGAGAGACCCAGTACTTC. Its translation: CASSDPRRGETQYF.

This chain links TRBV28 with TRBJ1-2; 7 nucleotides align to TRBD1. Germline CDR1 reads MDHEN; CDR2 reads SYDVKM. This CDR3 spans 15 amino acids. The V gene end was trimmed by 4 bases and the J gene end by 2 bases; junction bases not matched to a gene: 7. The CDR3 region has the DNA TGTGCCAGCAGTTCGTTCGGACAGGCCAACTATGGCTACACCTTC. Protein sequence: CASSSFGQANYGYTF.

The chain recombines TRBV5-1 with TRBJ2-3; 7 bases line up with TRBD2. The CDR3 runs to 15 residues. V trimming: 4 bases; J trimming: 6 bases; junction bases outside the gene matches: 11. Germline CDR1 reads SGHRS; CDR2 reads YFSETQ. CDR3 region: CASSLSLGEGDTQYF. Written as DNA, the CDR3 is TGCGCCAGCAGCCTATCCCTTGGGGAGGGCGATACGCAGTATTTT.

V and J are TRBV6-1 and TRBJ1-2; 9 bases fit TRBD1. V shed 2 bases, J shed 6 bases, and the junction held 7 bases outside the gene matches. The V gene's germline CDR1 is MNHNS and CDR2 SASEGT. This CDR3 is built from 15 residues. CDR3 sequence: CASSEPGTGRHGYTF. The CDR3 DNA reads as TGTGCCAGCAGTGAACCAGGGACAGGGCGGCATGGCTACACCTTC.

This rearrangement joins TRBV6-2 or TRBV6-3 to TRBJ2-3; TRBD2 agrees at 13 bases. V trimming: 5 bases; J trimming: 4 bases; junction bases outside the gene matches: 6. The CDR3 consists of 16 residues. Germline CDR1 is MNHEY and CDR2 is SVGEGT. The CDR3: CASSPGLAGVPDTQYF. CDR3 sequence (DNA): TGTGCCAGCAGTCCAGGACTAGCGGGAGTCCCAGATACGCAGTATTTT.

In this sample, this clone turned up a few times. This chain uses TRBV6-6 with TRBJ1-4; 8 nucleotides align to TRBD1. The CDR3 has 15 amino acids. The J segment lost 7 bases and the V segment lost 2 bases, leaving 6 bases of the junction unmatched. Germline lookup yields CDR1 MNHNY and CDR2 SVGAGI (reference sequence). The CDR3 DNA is TGTGCCAGCAGTTACCCGGCAGGGGGCAGTGAAAAACTGTTTTTT. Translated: CASSYPAGGSEKLFF.

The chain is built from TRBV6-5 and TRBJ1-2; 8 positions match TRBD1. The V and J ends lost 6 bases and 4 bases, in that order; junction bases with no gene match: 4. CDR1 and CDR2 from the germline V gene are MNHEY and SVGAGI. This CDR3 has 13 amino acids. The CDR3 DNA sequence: TGTGCCAGCAGCCCAACAGGGGGCTATGGCTACACCTTC. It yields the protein CASSPTGGYGYTF.

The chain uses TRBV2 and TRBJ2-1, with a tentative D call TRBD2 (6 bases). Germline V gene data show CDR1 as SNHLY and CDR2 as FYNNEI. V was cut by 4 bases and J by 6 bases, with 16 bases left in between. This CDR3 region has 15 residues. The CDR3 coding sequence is TGTGCCAGCAGTGGGGGACTGAACTACCCCAATGAGCAGTTCTTC. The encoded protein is CASSGGLNYPNEQFF.

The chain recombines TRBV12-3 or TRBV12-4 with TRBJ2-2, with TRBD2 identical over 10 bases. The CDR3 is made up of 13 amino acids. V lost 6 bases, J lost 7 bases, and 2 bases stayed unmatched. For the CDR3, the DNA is TGTGCCAGCAGCCGGACTAGCGGCGGGGAGCTGTTTTTT. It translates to CASSRTSGGELFF.

The CDR3 sequence: CASSSGGGQDTQYF. The CDR3 bases are TGTGCCAGCAGTTCGGGAGGGGGCCAAGATACGCAGTATTTT. The chain employs TRBV28 and TRBJ2-3, with D tentatively TRBD2 (8 bases). Trimming left V 4 bases short and J 5 bases short, with 13 bases between. This CDR3 region has 14 residues. CDR1 MDHEN and CDR2 SYDVKM come from the germline V gene.